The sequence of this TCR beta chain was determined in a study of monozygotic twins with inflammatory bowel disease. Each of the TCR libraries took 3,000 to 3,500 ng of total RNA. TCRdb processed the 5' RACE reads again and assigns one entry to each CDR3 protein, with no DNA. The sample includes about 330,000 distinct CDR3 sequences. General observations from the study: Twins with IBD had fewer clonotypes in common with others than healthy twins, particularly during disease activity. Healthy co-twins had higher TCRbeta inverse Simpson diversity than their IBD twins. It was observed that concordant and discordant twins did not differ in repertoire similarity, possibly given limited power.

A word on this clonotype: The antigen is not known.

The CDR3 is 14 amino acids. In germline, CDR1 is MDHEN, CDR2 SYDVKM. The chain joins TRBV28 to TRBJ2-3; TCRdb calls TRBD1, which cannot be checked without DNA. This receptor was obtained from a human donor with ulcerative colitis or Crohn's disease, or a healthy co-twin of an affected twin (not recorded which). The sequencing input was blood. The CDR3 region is CASSPPRGTDTQYF.